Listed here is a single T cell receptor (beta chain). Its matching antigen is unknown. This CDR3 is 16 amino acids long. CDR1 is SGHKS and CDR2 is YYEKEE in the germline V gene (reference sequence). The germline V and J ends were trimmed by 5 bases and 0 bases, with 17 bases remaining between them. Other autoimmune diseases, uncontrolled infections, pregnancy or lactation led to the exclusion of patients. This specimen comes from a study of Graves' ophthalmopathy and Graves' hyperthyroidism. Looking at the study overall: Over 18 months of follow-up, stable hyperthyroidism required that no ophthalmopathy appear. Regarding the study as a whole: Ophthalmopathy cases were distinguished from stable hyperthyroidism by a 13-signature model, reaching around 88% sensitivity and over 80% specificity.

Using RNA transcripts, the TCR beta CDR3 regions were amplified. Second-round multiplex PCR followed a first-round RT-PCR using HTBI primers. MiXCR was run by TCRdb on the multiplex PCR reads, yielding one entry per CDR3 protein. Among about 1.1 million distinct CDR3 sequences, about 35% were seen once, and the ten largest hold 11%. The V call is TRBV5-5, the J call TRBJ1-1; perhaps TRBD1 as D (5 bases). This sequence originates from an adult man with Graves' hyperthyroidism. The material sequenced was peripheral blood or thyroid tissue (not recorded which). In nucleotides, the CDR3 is TGTGCCAGCAGTCGTGACAGCGACTACATGAACACTGAAGCTTTCTTT. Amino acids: CASSRDSDYMNTEAFF.